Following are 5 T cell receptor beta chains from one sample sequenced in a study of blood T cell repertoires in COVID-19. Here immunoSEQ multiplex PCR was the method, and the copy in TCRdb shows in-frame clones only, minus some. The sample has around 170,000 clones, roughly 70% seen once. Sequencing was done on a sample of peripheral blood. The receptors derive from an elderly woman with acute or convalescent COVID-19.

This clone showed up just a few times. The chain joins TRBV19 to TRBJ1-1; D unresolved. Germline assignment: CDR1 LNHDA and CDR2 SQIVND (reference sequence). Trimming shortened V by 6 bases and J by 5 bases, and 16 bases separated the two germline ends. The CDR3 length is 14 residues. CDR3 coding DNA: TGTGCCAGTAGCAAAGGGAGGCTGGTAACTGAAGCTTTCTTT. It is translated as CASSKGRLVTEAFF.

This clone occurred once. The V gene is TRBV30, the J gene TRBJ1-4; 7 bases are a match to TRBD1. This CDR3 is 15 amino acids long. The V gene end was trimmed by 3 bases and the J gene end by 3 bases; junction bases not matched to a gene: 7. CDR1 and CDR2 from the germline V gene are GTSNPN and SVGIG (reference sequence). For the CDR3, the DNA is TGTGCCTGGAGGGAAAATACAGGGGCTAATGAAAAACTGTTTTTT. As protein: CAWRENTGANEKLFF.

The CDR3 nucleotides read TGCGCCAGCAGCTTCGGGACAGGGGCTCCCTACGAGCAGTACTTC. Amino acids: CASSFGTGAPYEQYF. This chain connects TRBV5-1 to TRBJ2-7; TRBD1 matches at 10 bases. This CDR3 is 15 amino acids long. In germline, CDR1 is SGHRS, CDR2 YFSETQ. J was trimmed by 2 bases and V by 2 bases; bases with no gene match: 4.

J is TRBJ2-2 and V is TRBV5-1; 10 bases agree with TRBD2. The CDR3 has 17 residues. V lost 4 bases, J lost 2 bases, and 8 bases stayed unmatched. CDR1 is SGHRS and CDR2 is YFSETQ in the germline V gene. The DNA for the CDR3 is TGCGCCAGCAGCGCGGGGGGGACTAGCGCCAACACCGGGGAGCTGTTTTTT. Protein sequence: CASSAGGTSANTGELFF.

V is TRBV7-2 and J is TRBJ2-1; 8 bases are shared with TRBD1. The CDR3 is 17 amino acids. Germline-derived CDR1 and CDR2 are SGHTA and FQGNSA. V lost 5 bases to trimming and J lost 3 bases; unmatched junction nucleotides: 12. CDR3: CASSTYQGAYNYNEQFF. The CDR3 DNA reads TGTGCCAGCAGCACATACCAGGGGGCCTATAACTACAATGAGCAGTTCTTC.